This T cell receptor beta chain was found in a study of T cells after yellow fever vaccination. TCR cDNA was made by 5'RACE template switching, adding a universal primer site and UMIs. In TCRdb, the 5' RACE reads were re-called with MiXCR into one record per CDR3 protein. The table has fewer than 400,000 distinct CDR3 sequences, about 11% seen once. With respect to this clonotype: Its matching antigen is unknown.

The CDR3 is 11 amino acids. Germline V lookup: CDR1 SQVTM, CDR2 ANQGSEA. Trimming shortened V by 7 bases and J by 6 bases, and 11 bases separated the two germline ends. General study results and limits: In post-booster samples, most primary-vaccination clones reappeared (96% CD4, 70% to 90% CD8). CD4 and CD8 compartments shared a small share of clonotypes, likely from convergent recombination.

The sequenced sample was CD4+ T cells sorted from PBMCs, obtained 45 days after the yellow fever booster vaccination. The origin of this receptor is a man younger than 35 who received the YFV17D yellow fever vaccine. This chain connects TRBV29-1 to TRBJ2-3, with D uncertain. CDR3 nucleotide sequence: TGCAGCGCCGGACCCGGGGATACGCAGTATTTT. Its protein product is CSAGPGDTQYF.